This T cell receptor (beta chain) was captured in a study of blood T cell repertoires in COVID-19 (dated by TCRdb to 2019 to 2021). Some background on the complete study: The collaborator samples originated in the United States, Italy and Spain and spanned the acute and convalescent phases of COVID-19. The material from the prospective study consisted of cDNA or gDNA derived from T cells, B-cell-depleted T cells, or PBMCs. Deeply sampled blood TCRbeta repertoires from subjects exposed to, actively infected with, or recovered from COVID-19 were included in the dataset. The repertoires were made available in a free public database intended to serve as a resource for research on the immune response to SARS-CoV-2. Samples were obtained from the ongoing ImmuneRACE study (first 160 participants) and from roughly 1,300 subjects provided by 6 global collaborators. The sample metadata nearly always contained a de-identified subject ID, COVID-19 status, age in years and sex. Where available, HLA class I and class II types were taken from metadata supplied by the sample provider and were not determined by assay-based typing. Broad study findings and their caveats: Clinical and demographic metadata were provided uncurated, with the amount varying by source and participant.

As regards this clone: What this receptor recognizes is not known. No qualities accompany the bases; no much larger clone lies one base away.

Inclusive of the bounding cysteine and phenylalanine, the CDR3 is 18 residues long. The only DNA kept is the CDR3, 54 bases in frame from the first base. Per the germline V gene, SGHRS is the CDR1 and YFSETQ is the CDR2. Trimming takes 3 bases off V and 0 bases off J; junction bases not matched to a gene: 8. TCRbeta CDR3 regions were amplified from genomic DNA using the immunoSEQ Assay, a bias-controlled multiplex PCR. Per the authors' processing: Within the assay, amplification of reference gene primers was used to estimate how many nucleated cells each sample contained. To quantify the absolute abundance of each unique TCRbeta CDR3 rearrangement, sequence reads were collapsed and filtered. For each sample, productive Simpson clonality was calculated by taking the square root of Simpson's diversity index across productive rearrangements. In TCRdb, the immuneACCESS table is reduced to in-frame sequences with V and J assigned. These tables do not hold every clone; where another copy was compared, an unresolved V gene accounts for under half, and the others remain unexplained. The V and J calls and clone size were taken over from that table, and D and trimming were inferred from the DNA. The sample data list tens of thousands of clones, and 75% to 80% of these were observed just once. Less than 7% of the sample comes from the top ten.

One collaborating source in Seattle enrolled patients while the patients were actively infected and followed the patients over time throughout the course of disease. The collaborating institutions used their own protocols to collect whole blood in K2EDTA tubes. Collaborator samples were shipped for TCRbeta analysis as frozen whole blood, isolated PBMCs, or DNA extracted from either sample type. The rearranged segments are TRBV5-1 and TRBJ2-6, and 8 junction bases match TRBD1. The clonotype originates from a man between 65 and 85 years old with COVID-19, enrolled during active disease. The sequencing sample was made of peripheral blood. At the DNA level, the sequence is TGCGCCAGCAGCTGGAGGGGACAGGCACGCTCTGGGGCCAACGTCCTGACTTTC. Protein translation: CASSWRGQARSGANVLTF. The reference TRBV5-1 and TRBJ2-6 proteins fill in what lies around the CDR3, so the full variable domain reads KAGVTQTPRYLIKTRGQQVTLSCSPISGHRSVSWYQQTPGQGLQFLFEYFSETQRNKGNFPGRFSGRQFSNSRSEMNVSTLELGDSALYLCASSWRGQARSGANVLTFGAGSRLTVL.